This record covers a single T cell receptor beta chain. This sample was taken from a study of T cells after yellow fever vaccination. The CDR3 runs to 14 residues. Germline lookup yields CDR1 SGHNT and CDR2 YENEEA. V was trimmed by 5 bases and J by 0 bases, leaving 10 bases between them. MiXCR, run by TCRdb on the 5' RACE reads, gives a single entry per CDR3 protein. The sample lists roughly 400,000 distinct CDR3 sequences, 15% to 20% seen once, with roughly a sixth in the top ten. The V gene is TRBV11-3, the J gene TRBJ2-5, with D perhaps TRBD1 (6 bases). The receptor comes from a man aged 18 to 29 who received the YFV17D yellow fever vaccine. The specimen was PBMCs, collected before the yellow fever booster vaccination. CDR3 loop: CASSPDRYQETQYF. DNA of the CDR3: TGTGCCAGCAGCCCCGACAGGTACCAAGAGACCCAGTACTTC.